The TCR beta chain under discussion was sequenced for a study of T cell changes during pregnancy in multiple sclerosis. Some clones are missing from TCRdb's copy, which holds only in-frame ones; the method was immunoSEQ multiplex PCR. The data hold fewer than 60,000 clones, with about 90% observed a single time. The CDR3 covers 17 residues. Germline V gene lookup returns CDR1 MNHEY and CDR2 SMNVEV (reference sequence). V was cut by 0 bases and J by 5 bases, with 17 bases left in between. Sequencing was performed on CD8+ T cells from peripheral blood mononuclear cells, taken after pregnancy. The clonotype was recovered from a female donor with multiple sclerosis, enrolled in a pregnancy study. The J gene is TRBJ2-1, the V gene TRBV27; tentatively, D is TRBD1 (7 bases). CDR3 coding DNA: TGTGCCAGCAGTTTATCTCGAGTCCCCAGGGGGGACAATGAGCAGTTCTTC. This sequence encodes CASSLSRVPRGDNEQFF.